This T cell receptor beta chain is from a study of identical twins. Broader study findings: In beta out-of-frame sequences, the excess sharing between twins was weaker.

This clonotype has a handful of counts. Its antigen is undetermined. In TCRdb, the 5' RACE reads were re-called with MiXCR into one record per CDR3 protein. The data contain a few hundred thousand distinct CDR3 sequences, roughly 8.7% of them seen just once; the ten biggest clones take up approximately 3%. CDR3 length equals 14 residues. Trimming stripped 1 base from V and 5 bases from J, with 12 bases between. Germline V gene lookup returns CDR1 LGHNA and CDR2 YNFKEQ. These same data were also listed under a study on yellow fever vaccine responses in identical twins.

This clonotype was obtained from a woman aged 18-35 years in good health. The chain is built from TRBV4-2 and TRBJ2-7, with D possibly called TRBD1 or TRBD2 (7 bases each). The specimen sequenced was CD8+ T cells sorted from blood. In nucleotides, the CDR3 is TGTGCCAGCAGCCAAGTACAGGGGAGGGACGAGCAGTACTTC. The encoded protein is CASSQVQGRDEQYF.